The subject of this entry is one T cell receptor (beta chain). Its target antigen remains unknown. Being one base from a much bigger clone, this may be a read error. Via the germline V gene (reference sequence), CDR1 is LGHDT and CDR2 YNNKEL. The CDR3 spans 15 residues, from the cysteine through the phenylalanine. Kept here is only the CDR3 DNA, which spans 45 bases and is read in frame from base 1. V is cut back by 5 bases and J by 10 bases, with 13 bases in the junction unmatched. This sample is part of a study of regulatory T cells in long-lasting Graves disease (dated by TCRdb to the early 2020s). Context from the whole study: Patients with newly diagnosed Graves' disease had been on antithyroid drugs for under 3 months. This study used TCR sequencing and RNA sequencing of peripheral blood to compare persistent Graves' disease patients against newly diagnosed Graves' disease patients. A total of around 35 samples underwent TCR sequencing, from about 13 patients with persistent Graves' disease and 20 or so patients with newly diagnosed Graves' disease. The study was conducted in China and was registered as a clinical trial. Results the study describes overall, beyond this receptor: The authors acknowledged the small sample size as a limitation that may reduce accuracy. Persistent disease showed preferential use of TRBV28, TRBJ1-2 and TRBJ2-5, whereas newly diagnosed disease favored TRBV20-1 and TRBJ2-1. Lower TCR Shannon entropy and fewer highly expanded clones were observed in persistent Graves' disease patients than in newly diagnosed patients, which suggested clonal expansion. Because the primary lesion, thyroid tissue, could not be accessed, the study looked at peripheral blood alone. Only the TCR beta chain was sequenced and analyzed. Patients with persistent disease shared more public clonotypes (about 2,700) than newly diagnosed patients did (more than 900).

To prepare the library, multiplex PCR was applied. The run used an Illumina HiSeq 4000. To build TCR beta libraries, CDR3 regions were amplified by Arm-PCR using iRepertoire HTBI primers. Before sequencing, the PCR products underwent gel purification. On the study's bioinformatics: Across samples, approximately 68 TRBV and roughly 15 TRBJ segments were identified and used for gene usage analysis of CDR3 amino acid clonotypes. COPE and FqMerger were used to merge the filtered high-quality paired reads into contigs. BLAST was used to align contigs to IMGT TRBV, TRBD and TRBJ reference genes, with CDR3 defined following IMGT. Highly expanded clones were defined as clonotypes with a frequency above 0.1%. Shannon entropy was used to measure repertoire diversity, and the Gini coefficient was used to measure V-J evenness. A clonotype found in more than one individual was treated as public. TCRdb trimmed the raw reads at Q25, called clones with MiXCR and kept productive beta chains. For every CDR3 protein sequence, its rows merge into one entry that carries the most common genes and DNA. The V and J calls and clone size come from TCRdb's table, not from the authors' own analysis. Within this sample are roughly 500,000 distinct CDR3 sequences, with about 14% of them counted one time only. Together, the top ten hold more than 15% of the sample.

The time point label, as the study defines it: newly diagnosed GD, antithyroid drugs for less than 3 months. For both TCR sequencing and RNA sequencing, RNA was extracted from PBMCs in TRIzol. The diagnosis of Graves' disease was made according to American Thyroid Association guidelines. Recruitment of patients was carried out at an endocrinology department in Xi'an, China. Each patient gave around 9.2 milliliters of peripheral blood, collected in an EDTA anticoagulant tube. PBMCs were isolated by Ficoll Paque Plus density gradient separation without further T cell sorting. An Agilent 2100 Bioanalyzer and agarose gel were used to assess RNA quality, and a NanoDrop 2000 was used to measure RNA concentration. The same data also went into a second study, on T cells in Graves' hyperthyroidism and ophthalmopathy. As the second publication notes: A patient counted as having stable Graves' hyperthyroidism if no progression to ophthalmopathy occurred over 18 months of follow-up. Hyperthyroidism patients were newly diagnosed, with disease duration under 2 months, and aged 18 to 65 years. Patients with uncontrolled infections, other autoimmune diseases, pregnancy or lactation were excluded. Diagnoses were established on the basis of clinical symptoms, serum thyroxine and TRAb, thyroid ultrasound, and orbital computed tomography. The first round of RT-PCR for the TCR CDR3 was performed with the HTBI primer set and the Qiagen OneStep RT-PCR kit. Blood samples also contained most of the expanded thyroid clonotypes (frequency above 0.001), which suggests that blood repertoires may reflect thyroid immune responses. A model built on a 13 V-J signature distinguished ophthalmopathy from stable hyperthyroidism, reaching about 89% sensitivity and approximately 81% specificity in cross-validation and 80%/75% in testing. In validation, the model predicted progression to ophthalmopathy a median of about 6.8 months before onset, with over 55% sensitivity and roughly 79% specificity. TCR V-J signatures able to tell the groups apart were searched for in a discovery cohort of some 100 patients, of whom around 42 had Graves' ophthalmopathy and 55 to 60 had stable Graves' hyperthyroidism. Prospective prediction of ophthalmopathy was tested in an independent validation cohort consisting of about 19 hyperthyroidism patients and 17 patients who later progressed to ophthalmopathy. For training and testing, the approximately 92 patients in the discovery cohort were randomly divided in a 7:3 ratio. In several Graves' hyperthyroidism patients, the study also compared T-cell repertoires from thyroid tissue with T-cell repertoires from blood. Once sampling was done, hyperthyroidism patients were given methimazole at a starting dose of 30 mg daily, whereas ophthalmopathy patients were given high-dose intravenous methylprednisolone. Libraries were constructed in a second round of multiplex PCR, after which size selection and purification were performed. Sequencing of the libraries was done on an Illumina HiSeq2000 using paired-end 100 bp reads. Raw data were processed with SOAPnuke, discarding reads with adapters, uncalled bases, mean Phred below 15, or no exact constant-primer or identifier match. High-quality paired reads were merged using COPE v1.2.5, and each unique nucleotide sequence was defined as a clonotype. MiTCR v1.1 was used to align clonotypes to the IMGT TRBV, TRBD and TRBJ reference segments. Only V-J combinations with frequency above 0.0001, covering 99% to 99.2% of repertoires, were analysed. The TCS score was defined as the ratio of F50 (clonal expansion) to E x V (chaos), calculated using BLOSUM62-based TCRdist between CDR3 peptides within each V-J. Welch's t-statistics and random forest reduced 514 V-J features to 10 to 15, which were used in a naive Bayes classifier (R e1071). Sample size was not statistically predetermined, and blinding of investigators to group allocation was not performed. According to the paper, TCR Vbeta CDR3 sequencing was carried out on 135 peripheral blood samples, which came from under 50 ophthalmopathy, around 74 hyperthyroidism and roughly 17 progressor patients.

This receptor chain uses TRBV3-1 and TRBJ2-1, and TRBD2 aligns with 8 junction nucleotides. This TCR was sampled from a woman aged 45 to 65 with Graves disease. Donor details come from another sample of the same person, matched by shared clones. This material consisted of peripheral blood mononuclear cells (PBMCs), taken at new diagnosis, from a patient treated with antithyroid drugs. The DNA sequence is given as TGTGCCAGCAGCAACTACCTAGCGGGCGAATACGAGCAGTTCTTC. Its protein is CASSNYLAGEYEQFF.